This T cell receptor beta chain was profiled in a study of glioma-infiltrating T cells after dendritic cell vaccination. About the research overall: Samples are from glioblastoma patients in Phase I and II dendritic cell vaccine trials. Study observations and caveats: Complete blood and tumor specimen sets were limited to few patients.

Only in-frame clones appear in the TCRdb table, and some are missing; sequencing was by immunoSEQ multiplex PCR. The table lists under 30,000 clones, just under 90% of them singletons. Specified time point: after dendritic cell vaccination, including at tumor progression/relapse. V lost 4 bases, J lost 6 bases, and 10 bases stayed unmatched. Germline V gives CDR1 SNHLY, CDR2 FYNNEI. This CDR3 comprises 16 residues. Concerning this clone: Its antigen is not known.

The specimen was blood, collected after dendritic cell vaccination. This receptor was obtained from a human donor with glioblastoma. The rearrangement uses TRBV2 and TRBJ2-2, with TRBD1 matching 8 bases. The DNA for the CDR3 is TGTGCCAGCAGTGTGACAGGGGTGGTATTAGCCGGGGAGCTGTTTTTT. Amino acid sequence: CASSVTGVVLAGELFF. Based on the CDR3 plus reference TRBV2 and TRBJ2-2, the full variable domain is EPEVTQTPSHQVTQMGQEVILRCVPISNHLYFYWYRQILGQKVEFLVSFYNNEISEKSEIFDDQFSVERPDGSNFTLKIRSTKLEDSAMYFCASSVTGVVLAGELFFGEGSRLTVL.